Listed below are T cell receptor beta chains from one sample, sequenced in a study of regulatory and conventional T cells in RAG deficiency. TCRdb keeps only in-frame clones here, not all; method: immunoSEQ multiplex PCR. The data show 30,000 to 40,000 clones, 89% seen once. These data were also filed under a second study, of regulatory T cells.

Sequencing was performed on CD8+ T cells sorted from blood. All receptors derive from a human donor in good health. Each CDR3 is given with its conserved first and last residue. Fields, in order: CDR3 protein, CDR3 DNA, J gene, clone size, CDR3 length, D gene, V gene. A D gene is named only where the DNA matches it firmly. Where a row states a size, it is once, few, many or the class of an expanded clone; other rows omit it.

cdr3_aa: CASSPYRGDYGYTF; cdr3_nt: TGCGCCAGCAGCCCATACCGCGGGGACTATGGCTACACCTTC; j_call: TRBJ1-2; clone_size: .; cdr3_length: 14; d_call: .; v_call: TRBV5-1
cdr3_aa: CASRPNPTNQPQHF; cdr3_nt: TGTGCCAGTAGACCAAACCCTACGAATCAGCCCCAGCATTTT; j_call: TRBJ1-5; clone_size: few; cdr3_length: 14; d_call: .; v_call: TRBV19
cdr3_aa: CASSLSQGLIYGYTF; cdr3_nt: TGTGCCAGCAGTTTATCGCAGGGCCTCATTTATGGCTACACCTTC; j_call: TRBJ1-2; clone_size: .; cdr3_length: 15; d_call: .; v_call: TRBV27
cdr3_aa: CASSQGGPRAGELFF; cdr3_nt: TGTGCCAGCAGCCAAGGGGGGCCCCGCGCCGGGGAGCTGTTTTTT; j_call: TRBJ2-2; clone_size: .; cdr3_length: 15; d_call: .; v_call: TRBV14
cdr3_aa: CASSSWTESNEQYF; cdr3_nt: TGCGCCAGCAGCTCGTGGACAGAGTCGAACGAGCAGTACTTC; j_call: TRBJ2-7; clone_size: .; cdr3_length: 14; d_call: .; v_call: TRBV5-1
cdr3_aa: CASNLGGSMNTEAFF; cdr3_nt: TGTGCCAGCAACCTAGGAGGGTCCATGAACACTGAAGCTTTCTTT; j_call: TRBJ1-1; clone_size: .; cdr3_length: 15; d_call: .; v_call: TRBV25-1
cdr3_aa: CASSLRVGGPNSPLHF; cdr3_nt: TGCGCCAGCAGCCTAAGGGTGGGGGGGCCTAATTCACCCCTCCACTTT; j_call: TRBJ1-6; clone_size: .; cdr3_length: 16; d_call: .; v_call: TRBV4-1
cdr3_aa: CASSLIQGPNSPLHF; cdr3_nt: TGTGCCAGCAGCTTAATACAGGGGCCTAATTCACCCCTCCACTTT; j_call: TRBJ1-6; clone_size: few; cdr3_length: 15; d_call: TRBD1; v_call: TRBV7-9
cdr3_aa: CASSDSEADTQYF; cdr3_nt: TGTGCCAGCAGTGACTCGGAAGCAGATACGCAGTATTTT; j_call: TRBJ2-3; clone_size: .; cdr3_length: 13; d_call: .; v_call: TRBV6-4
cdr3_aa: CASSLGRADTQYF; cdr3_nt: TGTGCCAGCAGCTTAGGTCGGGCAGATACGCAGTATTTT; j_call: TRBJ2-3; clone_size: .; cdr3_length: 13; d_call: .; v_call: TRBV7-6
cdr3_aa: CSVELSGMPSYEQYF; cdr3_nt: TGCAGCGTTGAACTTAGTGGCATGCCCTCCTACGAGCAGTACTTC; j_call: TRBJ2-7; clone_size: .; cdr3_length: 15; d_call: .; v_call: TRBV29-1
cdr3_aa: CASSETGRGNEQYF; cdr3_nt: TGTGCCAGCAGTGAGACAGGACGGGGGAACGAGCAGTACTTC; j_call: TRBJ2-7; clone_size: .; cdr3_length: 14; d_call: .; v_call: TRBV25-1
cdr3_aa: CASSLSSGGHNEQFF; cdr3_nt: TGTGCCAGCAGTTTATCGAGCGGGGGACACAATGAGCAGTTCTTC; j_call: TRBJ2-1; clone_size: .; cdr3_length: 15; d_call: TRBD2; v_call: TRBV27
cdr3_aa: CASSFRDGQNSPLHF; cdr3_nt: TGCGCCAGCAGCTTCCGGGACGGACAGAATTCACCCCTCCACTTT; j_call: TRBJ1-6; clone_size: .; cdr3_length: 15; d_call: .; v_call: TRBV5-4
cdr3_aa: CASRTGISYEQYF; cdr3_nt: TGTGCCAGCAGGACCGGGATCTCCTACGAGCAGTACTTC; j_call: TRBJ2-7; clone_size: .; cdr3_length: 13; d_call: .; v_call: TRBV6-1
cdr3_aa: CAVTGGEYEQYF; cdr3_nt: TGTGCCGTGACGGGGGGGGAGTACGAGCAGTACTTC; j_call: TRBJ2-7; clone_size: .; cdr3_length: 12; d_call: TRBD2; v_call: TRBV30
cdr3_aa: CATGLAGSDTQYF; cdr3_nt: TGTGCCACTGGACTAGCGGGCTCAGATACGCAGTATTTT; j_call: TRBJ2-3; clone_size: .; cdr3_length: 13; d_call: TRBD2; v_call: TRBV7-2
cdr3_aa: CASSLGLAHTDTQYF; cdr3_nt: TGTGCCAGCAGCTTAGGGCTAGCGCACACAGATACGCAGTATTTT; j_call: TRBJ2-3; clone_size: .; cdr3_length: 15; d_call: .; v_call: TRBV7-3
cdr3_aa: CASSPGTVEAFF; cdr3_nt: TGTGCCAGCAGTCCCGGGACAGTCGAAGCTTTCTTT; j_call: TRBJ1-1; clone_size: .; cdr3_length: 12; d_call: TRBD1; v_call: TRBV5-8
cdr3_aa: CSVVLGTQYF; cdr3_nt: TGCAGCGTTGTTCTTGGGACCCAGTACTTC; j_call: TRBJ2-5; clone_size: .; cdr3_length: 10; d_call: .; v_call: TRBV29-1
cdr3_aa: CSASGQGATEAFF; cdr3_nt: TGCAGCGCTTCGGGACAGGGGGCGACTGAAGCTTTCTTT; j_call: TRBJ1-1; clone_size: .; cdr3_length: 13; d_call: TRBD1; v_call: TRBV29-1
cdr3_aa: CASSKETSGREDNEQFF; cdr3_nt: TGCGCCAGCAGCAAGGAGACTAGCGGGAGGGAGGACAATGAGCAGTTCTTC; j_call: TRBJ2-1; clone_size: .; cdr3_length: 17; d_call: TRBD2; v_call: TRBV5-1
cdr3_aa: CASSLVLAGVNEQFF; cdr3_nt: TGCGCCAGCAGCTTGGTATTAGCGGGAGTAAATGAGCAGTTCTTC; j_call: TRBJ2-1; clone_size: few; cdr3_length: 15; d_call: TRBD2; v_call: TRBV5-1
cdr3_aa: CASSWSGGLSEQYF; cdr3_nt: TGTGCCAGTAGTTGGTCAGGGGGCCTGAGCGAGCAGTACTTC; j_call: TRBJ2-7; clone_size: .; cdr3_length: 14; d_call: TRBD1; v_call: TRBV19
cdr3_aa: CASSYRTSGSTGELFF; cdr3_nt: TGCGCCAGCAGCTACAGAACTAGCGGAAGTACCGGGGAGCTGTTTTTT; j_call: TRBJ2-2; clone_size: .; cdr3_length: 16; d_call: TRBD2; v_call: TRBV4-1
cdr3_aa: CASSDRDSQPQHF; cdr3_nt: TGTGCCAGCAGTGACCGCGATAGTCAGCCCCAGCATTTT; j_call: TRBJ1-5; clone_size: once; cdr3_length: 13; d_call: .; v_call: TRBV6-1
cdr3_aa: CASSILGVGPETQYF; cdr3_nt: TGTGCCAGTAGTATTTTAGGCGTCGGTCCGGAGACCCAGTACTTC; j_call: TRBJ2-5; clone_size: .; cdr3_length: 15; d_call: .; v_call: TRBV19
cdr3_aa: CASSQDAGQGTTPQHF; cdr3_nt: TGCGCCAGCAGCCAAGATGCCGGACAGGGGACGACGCCCCAGCATTTT; j_call: TRBJ1-5; clone_size: few; cdr3_length: 16; d_call: TRBD1; v_call: TRBV4-1
cdr3_aa: CASSLDQSYGYTF; cdr3_nt: TGTGCCAGCAGCTTAGACCAGAGCTATGGCTACACCTTC; j_call: TRBJ1-2; clone_size: .; cdr3_length: 13; d_call: .; v_call: TRBV7-9
cdr3_aa: CASSVSDSYYGYTF; cdr3_nt: TGTGCCAGCAGCGTCTCGGACAGCTACTATGGCTACACCTTC; j_call: TRBJ1-2; clone_size: .; cdr3_length: 14; d_call: .; v_call: TRBV9
cdr3_aa: CVGAVKNIQYF; cdr3_nt: TGTGTGGGCGCGGTCAAAAACATTCAGTACTTC; j_call: TRBJ2-4; clone_size: .; cdr3_length: 11; d_call: .; v_call: TRBV30
cdr3_aa: CASSLRQGAVETQYF; cdr3_nt: TGCGCCAGCAGCTTGCGACAGGGGGCTGTGGAGACCCAGTACTTC; j_call: TRBJ2-5; clone_size: .; cdr3_length: 15; d_call: TRBD1; v_call: TRBV5-1
cdr3_aa: CASSTVTNYGYTF; cdr3_nt: TGTGCCAGCAGCACGGTCACTAACTATGGCTACACCTTC; j_call: TRBJ1-2; clone_size: .; cdr3_length: 13; d_call: .; v_call: TRBV28
cdr3_aa: CASSLMGGQDNSPLHF; cdr3_nt: TGTGCCAGCAGCTTGATGGGGGGGCAGGATAATTCACCCCTCCACTTT; j_call: TRBJ1-6; clone_size: .; cdr3_length: 16; d_call: .; v_call: TRBV7-3
cdr3_aa: CASRETGPNTEAFF; cdr3_nt: TGTGCCAGCAGAGAGACAGGGCCGAACACTGAAGCTTTCTTT; j_call: TRBJ1-1; clone_size: .; cdr3_length: 14; d_call: TRBD1; v_call: TRBV6-1
cdr3_aa: CASSIRQGANTEAFF; cdr3_nt: TGTGCCAGCAGTATACGACAGGGGGCCAACACTGAAGCTTTCTTT; j_call: TRBJ1-1; clone_size: .; cdr3_length: 15; d_call: TRBD1; v_call: TRBV6-5
cdr3_aa: CASSIGEGTGANVLTF; cdr3_nt: TGTGCCAGTAGTATTGGTGAGGGAACTGGGGCCAACGTCCTGACTTTC; j_call: TRBJ2-6; clone_size: .; cdr3_length: 16; d_call: .; v_call: TRBV19
cdr3_aa: CASSTPDSLDAFF; cdr3_nt: TGTGCCAGCAGTACACCGGACAGCCTTGACGCTTTCTTT; j_call: TRBJ1-1; clone_size: .; cdr3_length: 13; d_call: .; v_call: TRBV28
cdr3_aa: CASSVAQGGPEAFF; cdr3_nt: TGTGCCAGCAGCGTGGCACAGGGAGGCCCTGAAGCTTTCTTT; j_call: TRBJ1-1; clone_size: .; cdr3_length: 14; d_call: .; v_call: TRBV9
cdr3_aa: CASSLDPDGYTF; cdr3_nt: TGTGCCAGCAGCTTGGATCCAGATGGCTACACCTTC; j_call: TRBJ1-2; clone_size: .; cdr3_length: 12; d_call: .; v_call: TRBV5-6
cdr3_aa: CASSLGTSGYNEQFF; cdr3_nt: TGTGCCAGCAGCCTAGGGACTAGCGGCTACAATGAGCAGTTCTTC; j_call: TRBJ2-1; clone_size: .; cdr3_length: 15; d_call: TRBD2; v_call: TRBV7-9
cdr3_aa: CASSLMTGAGELFF; cdr3_nt: TGTGCCAGCAGCTTAATGACAGGGGCCGGGGAGCTGTTTTTT; j_call: TRBJ2-2; clone_size: .; cdr3_length: 14; d_call: TRBD1; v_call: TRBV7-3
cdr3_aa: CASSEEQGGGTEAFF; cdr3_nt: TGTGCCAGCAGTGAGGAACAGGGAGGCGGTACTGAAGCTTTCTTT; j_call: TRBJ1-1; clone_size: .; cdr3_length: 15; d_call: .; v_call: TRBV6-4
cdr3_aa: CSPSVNEQFF; cdr3_nt: TGCAGCCCCTCAGTCAATGAGCAGTTCTTC; j_call: TRBJ2-1; clone_size: .; cdr3_length: 10; d_call: .; v_call: TRBV29-1
cdr3_aa: CAGSGTGGYNEQFF; cdr3_nt: TGTGCCGGCTCGGGGACAGGGGGCTACAATGAGCAGTTCTTC; j_call: TRBJ2-1; clone_size: once; cdr3_length: 14; d_call: TRBD1; v_call: TRBV2
cdr3_aa: CASSFRTGGNQPQHF; cdr3_nt: TGTGCCAGCAGCTTTCGGACAGGGGGAAATCAGCCCCAGCATTTT; j_call: TRBJ1-5; clone_size: .; cdr3_length: 15; d_call: TRBD1; v_call: TRBV5-8
cdr3_aa: CASSPLILAGADTQYF; cdr3_nt: TGCGCCAGCAGCCCCCTTATACTAGCGGGAGCAGATACGCAGTATTTT; j_call: TRBJ2-3; clone_size: .; cdr3_length: 16; d_call: TRBD2; v_call: TRBV4-1
cdr3_aa: CASSLRGGAYNEQFF; cdr3_nt: TGTGCCAGCAGCTTGCGGGGCGGGGCCTACAATGAGCAGTTCTTC; j_call: TRBJ2-1; clone_size: .; cdr3_length: 15; d_call: .; v_call: TRBV5-6
cdr3_aa: CASGRTTGELFF; cdr3_nt: TGTGCCAGCGGGCGGACCACCGGGGAGCTGTTTTTT; j_call: TRBJ2-2; clone_size: .; cdr3_length: 12; d_call: .; v_call: TRBV6-1